This T cell receptor beta chain was captured by sequencing in a study of T cells after yellow fever vaccination (dated by TCRdb to the late 2010s). Concerning the study at large: The SMART-Seq v4 Ultra Low Input RNA kit was used to prepare libraries from fractions with low cell numbers. Two healthy male donors, one aged 18 to 30 and one aged 30 to 40 years, were included in the cohort. To follow T-cell clones before and after both primary and booster YFV17D yellow fever vaccination, bulk TCR alpha and beta repertoires underwent longitudinal sequencing. Blood samples were taken at several timepoints before and after primary and secondary immunization, and bulk PBMC replicates and cell subsets were isolated.

V drops 1 base and J drops 1 base, leaving 11 bases in between. From a lookup of the germline V gene, CDR1 and CDR2 are SGHTA and FQGNSA. Including cysteine and phenylalanine, the CDR3 has 16 amino acids. Just the 48-base CDR3 DNA is kept, in frame starting at base 1. Instrument used: Illumina NovaSeq 6000. TCR cDNA was synthesized by 5'RACE template switching, which introduced a universal primer site and unique molecular identifiers. Priming for cDNA synthesis came from both the TCR alpha and TCR beta constant segments. Library amplification involved two PCR steps, and the second step added sample barcodes and sequencing adapters. Sequencing of libraries was performed on Illumina HiSeq 2500 (2x100 bp) or NovaSeq (2x150 bp). For the original study's pipeline: Demultiplexing of reads and collapsing into UMI consensus sequences were performed with MIGEC, and V(D)J alignment was carried out with MiXCR. Vaccine-responding clonotypes were defined with edgeR using replicate PBMC samples, requiring FDR below 0.01 and a log2 fold change above 5 up to day 15. Bulk clonotypes were assigned CD4 or CD8 identity according to which sequenced CD4 or CD8 repertoire held them at higher abundance. Through fastp at Q25 and MiXCR, TCRdb rebuilt clones from the public reads, retaining in-frame beta chains. Every CDR3 protein is listed once, alongside the most common genes and DNA of its rows. The V and J calls and clone size are TCRdb's, not the authors'. The sample table contains 300,000 or so distinct CDR3 sequences; only one count was recorded for approximately 10% of them. Around 3.5% of the sample is taken by the ten largest.

This clonotype was seen a few times. It has no known antigen specificity. Within one base of it there is no much larger clone, and no base qualities were kept. General findings and caveats noted by the study authors: Only a couple of donors were included in the study, so the extent to which the findings can be generalized is limited. A small share of clonotypes was detected in both CD4 and CD8 compartments, with the overlap likely arising from convergent recombination. Most clones expanded after primary vaccination were re-detected after the booster (96% of CD4 and about 88% of CD8), suggesting broad memory maintenance. Compared with the primary T-cell response, the secondary T-cell response was weaker but faster, peaking on day 5 rather than day 15. Because abundant contaminating clonotypes from the bulk population could be contained in FACS-sorted repertoires, computational filtering was required.

This specimen's treatment or condition label, interpreted: live attenuated yellow fever vaccine strain. PBMCs were isolated from peripheral blood using a standard Ficoll-Paque protocol. Dynabeads CD4 and CD8 positive selection kits were used to isolate CD4 and CD8 T-cell fractions. RNA was extracted with TriZol from bulk PBMCs, CD4 and CD8 fractions, and dextramer-positive and dextramer-negative fractions. The chain is made from TRBV7-2 and TRBJ1-5, with no confidently assigned D gene. The TCR sequence derives from a man aged 18 to 30 who received the YFV17D yellow fever vaccine. The material sequenced was CD4+ T cells sorted from PBMCs, taken 5 days after the yellow fever booster vaccination. The CDR3 reads CASSLGLDWSNQPQHF. The DNA sequence reads TGTGCCAGCAGCTTAGGTCTGGATTGGAGCAATCAGCCCCAGCATTTT.